This T cell receptor beta chain appears in the sequencing data of a study of T cell responses to AZD1222 COVID-19 vaccine. Findings of the study overall: Donors were largely white British and mainly female; clonal diversity was possibly underestimated. Across the whole spike, CD4 TCRs peaked at regions 160-218 and 743-854. When two AZD1222 doses had been given, Spike-specific TCR breadth and depth rose.

The assay was immunoSEQ multiplex PCR, and TCRdb's table has in-frame clones only and misses some. The table records about 160,000 clones, 80% to 90% of them present only once. The CDR3 is made up of 13 amino acids. Germline values: CDR1 ENHRY, CDR2 SYGVKD. With V trimmed by 8 bases and J by 3 bases, 4 bases remained unmatched. The sample holds one count of this clone. Its antigen is still unknown. This TCR derives from an adult in good health. The sequences come from peripheral blood, collected on day 0 of AZD1222 vaccination. The chain couples TRBV10-3 to TRBJ1-1, with TRBD1 matching 9 bases. In DNA form, the CDR3 reads TGTGCCATCGGAGGACAGGGGTACACTGAAGCTTTCTTT. This encodes CAIGGQGYTEAFF.